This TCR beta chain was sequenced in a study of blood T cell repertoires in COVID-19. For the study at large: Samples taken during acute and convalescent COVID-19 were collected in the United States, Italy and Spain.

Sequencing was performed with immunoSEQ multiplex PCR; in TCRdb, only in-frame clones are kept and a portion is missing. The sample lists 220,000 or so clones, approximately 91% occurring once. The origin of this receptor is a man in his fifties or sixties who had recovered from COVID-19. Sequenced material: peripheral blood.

The CDR3 loop reads CATAGGGRQNEQFF. DNA for the CDR3: TGTGCCACCGCTGGGGGAGGGCGGCAGAATGAGCAGTTCTTC. J is TRBJ2-1 and V is TRBV7-9; 7 bases map to TRBD2. Looked up from germline, CDR1 is SEHNR and CDR2 is FQNEAQ (reference sequence). CDR3 size: 14 residues. V shed 10 bases, J shed 7 bases, and the junction held 13 bases outside the gene matches. Combining the CDR3 with reference TRBV7-9 and TRBJ2-1 gives the whole variable domain DTGVSQNPRHKITKRGQNVTFRCDPISEHNRLYWYRQTLGQGPEFLTYFQNEAQLEKSRLLSDRFSAERPKGSFSTLEIQRTEQGDSAMYLCATAGGGRQNEQFFGPGTRLTVL.